This TCR beta chain came from a study of T cells in Graves' hyperthyroidism and ophthalmopathy. This clonotype was detected many times. V lost 3 bases and J lost 6, with 11 bases in between. CDR3 length: 13 residues. The germline V gene has CDR1 KGHSH and CDR2 LQKENI. The source material, RNA transcripts, was used to amplify TCR beta CDR3 regions. During a first-round RT-PCR of the TCR CDR3, the HTBI primer set was used. TCRdb ran MiXCR on the multiplex PCR reads and lists one entry per CDR3 protein. The sample lists hundreds of thousands of distinct CDR3 sequences; 13% to 15% were seen once. The source is a woman aged 45-65 years with Graves' ophthalmopathy. The sample comprised blood. The chain combines TRBV18 with TRBJ1-1; no firm D call. This CDR3 is CASSPERKSEAFF. In nucleotides, the CDR3 is TGTGCCAGCTCACCGGAGCGGAAGTCTGAAGCTTTCTTT.